Shown below are 5 T cell receptor beta chains from a single sample sequenced in a study of blood T cell repertoires in COVID-19. Method: immunoSEQ multiplex PCR; TCRdb's copy keeps in-frame clones and lacks some. The profile shows 250,000 or so clones, less than 90% of them singletons. Material: peripheral blood. The origin of the receptors is a man aged 55 to 70 with acute or convalescent COVID-19.

DNA of the CDR3: TGTGCCAGTAGTACTCTACTAGCGGGAGACAGAGATACGCAGTATTTT. Translating gives CASSTLLAGDRDTQYF. The rearrangement joins TRBV19 to TRBJ2-3; 11 nucleotides align to TRBD2. The J segment lost 5 bases and the V segment lost 4 bases, leaving 8 bases of the junction unmatched. Germline V gene lookup returns CDR1 LNHDA and CDR2 SQIVND (reference sequence). The CDR3 covers 16 residues. The variable domain in full, completed from reference TRBV19 and TRBJ2-3, reads DGGITQSPKYLFRKEGQNVTLSCEQNLNHDAMYWYRQDPGQGLRLIYYSQIVNDFQKGDIAEGYSVSREKKESFPLTVTSAQKNPTAFYLCASSTLLAGDRDTQYFGPGTRLTVL.

The chain is built from TRBV10-3 and TRBJ2-3; 8 bases match TRBD1. This CDR3 is built from 13 residues. V dropped 7 bases and J dropped 4; count of bases not matched to a gene: 4. Germline lookup yields CDR1 ENHRY and CDR2 SYGVKD. CDR3 sequence: CAINGQGADTQYF. CDR3 in DNA: TGTGCCATCAATGGACAGGGCGCAGATACGCAGTATTTT.

CDR3 loop: CASSQQTSTDTQYF. In DNA, the CDR3 is TGTGCCAGCAGCCAACAGACTAGCACAGATACGCAGTATTTT. The V gene is TRBV3-1 (or the pseudogene TRBV3-2), the J gene TRBJ2-3; D is unresolved. Looked up from germline, CDR1 is LGHDT and CDR2 is YNNKEL (reference sequence). There are 14 residues in the CDR3. V dropped 2 bases and J dropped 0 bases, with 6 bases sitting between them.

This rearrangement joins TRBV7-2 to TRBJ1-1; TRBD1 aligns across 9 bases. Germline V gene data show CDR1 as SGHTA and CDR2 as FQGNSA. The CDR3 extends over 16 amino acids. The V gene end was trimmed by 1 base and the J gene end by 3 bases; junction bases not matched to a gene: 6. DNA of the CDR3: TGTGCCAGCAGCTTAGTAGGGACAGGGATGTACACTGAAGCTTTCTTT. Translated: CASSLVGTGMYTEAFF.

The chain uses TRBV9 and TRBJ2-7, with 7 bases identical to TRBD2. V shed 2 bases, J shed 3 bases, and the junction held 2 bases outside the gene matches. The CDR3 runs to 13 residues. Germline values: CDR1 SGDLS, CDR2 YYNGEE. This CDR3 reads CASSVGLDYEQYF. CDR3 coding DNA: TGTGCCAGCAGCGTCGGACTAGACTACGAGCAGTACTTC.